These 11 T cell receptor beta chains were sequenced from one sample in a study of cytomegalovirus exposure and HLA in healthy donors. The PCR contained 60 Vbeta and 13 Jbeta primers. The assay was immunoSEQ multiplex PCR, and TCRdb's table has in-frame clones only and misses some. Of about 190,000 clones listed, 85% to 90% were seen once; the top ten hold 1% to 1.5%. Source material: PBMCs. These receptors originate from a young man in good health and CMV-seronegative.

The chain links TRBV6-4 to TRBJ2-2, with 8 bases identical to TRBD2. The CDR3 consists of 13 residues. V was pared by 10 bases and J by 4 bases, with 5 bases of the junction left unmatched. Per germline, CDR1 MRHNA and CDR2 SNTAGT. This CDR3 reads CATQRGSTGELFF. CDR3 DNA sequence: TGTGCCACCCAGCGGGGGAGCACCGGGGAGCTGTTTTTT.

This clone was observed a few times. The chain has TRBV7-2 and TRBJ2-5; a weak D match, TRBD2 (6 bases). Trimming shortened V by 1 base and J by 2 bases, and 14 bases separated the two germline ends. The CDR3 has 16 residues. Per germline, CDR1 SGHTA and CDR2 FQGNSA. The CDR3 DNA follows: TGTGCCAGCAGCTTAGGGCCGCGGGGAAAACAAGAGACCCAGTACTTC. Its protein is CASSLGPRGKQETQYF.

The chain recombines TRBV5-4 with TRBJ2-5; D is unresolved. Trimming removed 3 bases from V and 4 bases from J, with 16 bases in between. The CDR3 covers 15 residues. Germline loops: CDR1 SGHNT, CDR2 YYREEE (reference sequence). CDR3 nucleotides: TGTGCCAGCAGCTCCCTAGGTAGTCGGTCAGAGACCCAGTACTTC. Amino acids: CASSSLGSRSETQYF.

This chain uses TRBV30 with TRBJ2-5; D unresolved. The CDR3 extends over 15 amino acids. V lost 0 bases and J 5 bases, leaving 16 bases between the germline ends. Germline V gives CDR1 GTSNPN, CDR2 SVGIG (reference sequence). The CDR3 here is CAWSVRGIQVETQYF. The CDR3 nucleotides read TGTGCCTGGAGTGTACGCGGCATCCAAGTGGAGACCCAGTACTTC.

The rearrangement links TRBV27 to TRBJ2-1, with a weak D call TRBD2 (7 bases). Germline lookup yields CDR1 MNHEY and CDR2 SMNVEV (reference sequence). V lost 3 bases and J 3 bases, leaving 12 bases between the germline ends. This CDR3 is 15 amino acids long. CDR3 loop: CASSFRGGRYNEQFF. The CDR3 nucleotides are TGTGCCAGCAGTTTTAGGGGGGGTCGCTACAATGAGCAGTTCTTC.

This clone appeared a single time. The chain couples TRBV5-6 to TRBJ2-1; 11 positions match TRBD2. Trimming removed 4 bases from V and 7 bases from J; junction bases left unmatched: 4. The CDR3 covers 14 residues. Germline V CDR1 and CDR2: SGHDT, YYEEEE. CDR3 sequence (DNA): TGTGCCAGCAGCGATAGCGGGGGGGCTAATGAGCAGTTCTTC. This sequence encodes CASSDSGGANEQFF.

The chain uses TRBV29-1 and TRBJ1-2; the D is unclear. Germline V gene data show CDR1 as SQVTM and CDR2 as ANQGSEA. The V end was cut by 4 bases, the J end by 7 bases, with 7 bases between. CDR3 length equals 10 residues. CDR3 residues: CSVARAGYTF. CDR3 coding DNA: TGCAGCGTTGCGAGGGCTGGCTACACCTTC.

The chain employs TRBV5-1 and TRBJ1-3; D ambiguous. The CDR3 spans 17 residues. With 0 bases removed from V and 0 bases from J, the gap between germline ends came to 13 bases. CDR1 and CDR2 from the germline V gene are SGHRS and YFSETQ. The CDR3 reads CASSLDRGASSGNTIYF. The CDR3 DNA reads TGCGCCAGCAGCTTGGATCGCGGAGCGAGCTCTGGAAACACCATATATTTT. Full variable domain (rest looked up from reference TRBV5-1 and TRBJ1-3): KAGVTQTPRYLIKTRGQQVTLSCSPISGHRSVSWYQQTPGQGLQFLFEYFSETQRNKGNFPGRFSGRQFSNSRSEMNVSTLELGDSALYLCASSLDRGASSGNTIYFGEGSWLTVV.

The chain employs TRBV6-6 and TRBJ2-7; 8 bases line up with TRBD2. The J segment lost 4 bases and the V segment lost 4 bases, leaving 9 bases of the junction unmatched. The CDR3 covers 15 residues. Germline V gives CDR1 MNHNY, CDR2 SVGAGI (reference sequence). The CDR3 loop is CASSFRGTRDYEQYF. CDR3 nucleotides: TGTGCCAGCAGTTTCCGAGGGACTAGGGATTACGAGCAGTACTTC.

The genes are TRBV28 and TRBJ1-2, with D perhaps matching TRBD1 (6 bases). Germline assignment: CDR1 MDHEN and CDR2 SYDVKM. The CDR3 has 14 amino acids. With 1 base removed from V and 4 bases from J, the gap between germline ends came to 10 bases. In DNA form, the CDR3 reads TGTGCCAGCAGTTTATCGGACAGAAGCTATGGCTACACCTTC. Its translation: CASSLSDRSYGYTF.

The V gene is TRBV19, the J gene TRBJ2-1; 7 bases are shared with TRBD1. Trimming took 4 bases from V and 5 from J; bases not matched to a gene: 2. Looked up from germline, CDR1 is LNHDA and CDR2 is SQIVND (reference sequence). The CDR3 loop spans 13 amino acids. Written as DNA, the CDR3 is TGTGCCAGTAGTAGAGACAGGGACAATGAGCAGTTCTTC. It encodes CASSRDRDNEQFF.